The clone carrying this T cell receptor (beta chain) was observed at least ten times. Its target is unknown. This sample is drawn from a study of HIV-infected patients and healthy controls. The repertoire came from unfractionated whole blood and reflected all unsorted peripheral T cells. cDNA was made from approximately 500 ng RNA using alpha and beta constant primers. Alpha and beta chain libraries were made separately by chain-specific third strand synthesis with multiplexing indices. Ligation attached cDNA to a 5' RACE adapter that carried a random hexamer and SP2 site. One entry per CDR3 protein results from TCRdb running MiXCR on the 5' RACE reads. The data show about 7,800 distinct CDR3 sequences, 5% to 6.5% seen once. This CDR3 has 15 amino acids. Germline V gene lookup returns CDR1 SGHVS and CDR2 FQNEAQ. Trimming cost V 5 bases and J 3 bases; bases outside gene matches: 7. The study's findings and limits: Untreated HIV+ repertoires had roughly threefold fewer distinct CDR3s and lower Shannon diversity than healthy controls.

The source is an adult with HIV infection. This sample comprised blood, obtained before antiretroviral therapy. The chain has TRBV7-8 and TRBJ2-7; TRBD1 agrees at 10 bases. The CDR3 bases are TGTGCCAGCAGCCCTCGACAGGGGGCCCTCTACGAGCAGTACTTC. This gives the protein CASSPRQGALYEQYF.